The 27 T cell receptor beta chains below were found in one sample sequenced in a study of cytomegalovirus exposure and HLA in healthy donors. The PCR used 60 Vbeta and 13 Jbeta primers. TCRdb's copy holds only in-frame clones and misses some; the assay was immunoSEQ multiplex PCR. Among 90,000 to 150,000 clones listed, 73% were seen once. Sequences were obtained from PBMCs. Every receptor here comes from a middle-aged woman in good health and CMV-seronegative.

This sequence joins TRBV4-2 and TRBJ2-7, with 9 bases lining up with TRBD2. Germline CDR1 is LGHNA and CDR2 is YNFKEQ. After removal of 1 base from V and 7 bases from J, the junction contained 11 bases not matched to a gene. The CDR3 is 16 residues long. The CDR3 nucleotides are TGTGCCAGCAGCCAAGCTCAGGGCGGGGGGGCTCGGGAGCAGTACTTC. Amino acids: CASSQAQGGGAREQYF.

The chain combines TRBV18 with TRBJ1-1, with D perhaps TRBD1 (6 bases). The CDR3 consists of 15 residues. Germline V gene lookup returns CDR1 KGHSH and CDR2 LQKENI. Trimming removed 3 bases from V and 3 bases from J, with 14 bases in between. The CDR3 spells CASSPRTAIDTEAFF. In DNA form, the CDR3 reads TGTGCCAGCTCACCCAGGACAGCGATAGACACTGAAGCTTTCTTT.

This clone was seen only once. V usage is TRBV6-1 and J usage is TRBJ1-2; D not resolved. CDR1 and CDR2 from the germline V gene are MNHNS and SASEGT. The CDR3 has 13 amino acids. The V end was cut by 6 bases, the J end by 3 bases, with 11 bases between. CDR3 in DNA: TGTGCCAGCAGCCGCGACTGGGACTATGGCTACACCTTC. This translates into CASSRDWDYGYTF.

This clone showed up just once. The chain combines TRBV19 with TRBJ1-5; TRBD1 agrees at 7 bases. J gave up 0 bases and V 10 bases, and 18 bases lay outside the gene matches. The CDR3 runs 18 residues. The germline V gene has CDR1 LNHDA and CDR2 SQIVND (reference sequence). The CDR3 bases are TGTGCCACCCACGCTGAGTCAGGGGGAATTTATAGCAATCAGCCCCAGCATTTT. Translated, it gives CATHAESGGIYSNQPQHF.

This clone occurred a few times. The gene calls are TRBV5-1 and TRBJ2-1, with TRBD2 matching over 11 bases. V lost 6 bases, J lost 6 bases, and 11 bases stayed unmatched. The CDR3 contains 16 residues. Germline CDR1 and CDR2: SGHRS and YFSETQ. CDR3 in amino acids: CASTNLPSGGLNEQFF. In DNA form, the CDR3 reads TGCGCCAGCACCAACTTGCCTAGCGGGGGGCTCAATGAGCAGTTCTTC.

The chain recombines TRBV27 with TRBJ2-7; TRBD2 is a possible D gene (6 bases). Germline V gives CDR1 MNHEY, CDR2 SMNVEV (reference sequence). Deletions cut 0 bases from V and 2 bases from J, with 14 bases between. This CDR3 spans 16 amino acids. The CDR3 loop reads CASSLSYSRTTYEQYF. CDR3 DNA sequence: TGTGCCAGCAGTTTATCCTACAGCAGGACTACCTACGAGCAGTACTTC.

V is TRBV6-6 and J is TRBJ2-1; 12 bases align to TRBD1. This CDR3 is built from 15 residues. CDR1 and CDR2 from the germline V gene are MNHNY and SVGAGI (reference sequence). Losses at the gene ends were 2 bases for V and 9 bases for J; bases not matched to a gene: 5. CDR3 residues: CASSYRDRGLAEQFF. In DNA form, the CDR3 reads TGTGCCAGCAGTTACCGGGACAGGGGGCTCGCTGAGCAGTTCTTC.

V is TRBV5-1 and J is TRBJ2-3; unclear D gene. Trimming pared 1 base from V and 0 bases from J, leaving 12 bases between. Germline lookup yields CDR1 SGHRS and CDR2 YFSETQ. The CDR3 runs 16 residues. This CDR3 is CASSLNLRSSTDTQYF. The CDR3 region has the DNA TGCGCCAGCAGCTTGAACTTGCGGTCTAGCACAGATACGCAGTATTTT.

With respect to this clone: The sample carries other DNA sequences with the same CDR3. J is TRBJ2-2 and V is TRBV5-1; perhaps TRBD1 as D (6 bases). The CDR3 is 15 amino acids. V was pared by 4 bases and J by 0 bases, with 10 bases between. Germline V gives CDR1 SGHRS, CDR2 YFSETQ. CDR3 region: CASSLNRANTGELFF. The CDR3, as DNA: TGCGCCAGCAGCCTAAACAGGGCGAACACCGGGGAGCTGTTTTTT.

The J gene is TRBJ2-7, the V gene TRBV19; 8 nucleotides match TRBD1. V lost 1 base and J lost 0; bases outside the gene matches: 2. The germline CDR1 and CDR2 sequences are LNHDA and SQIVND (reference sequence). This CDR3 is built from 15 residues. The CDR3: CASSIVGTGSYEQYF. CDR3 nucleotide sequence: TGTGCCAGTAGTATAGTTGGGACAGGCTCCTACGAGCAGTACTTC. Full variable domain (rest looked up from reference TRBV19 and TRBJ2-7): DGGITQSPKYLFRKEGQNVTLSCEQNLNHDAMYWYRQDPGQGLRLIYYSQIVNDFQKGDIAEGYSVSREKKESFPLTVTSAQKNPTAFYLCASSIVGTGSYEQYFGPGTRLTVT.

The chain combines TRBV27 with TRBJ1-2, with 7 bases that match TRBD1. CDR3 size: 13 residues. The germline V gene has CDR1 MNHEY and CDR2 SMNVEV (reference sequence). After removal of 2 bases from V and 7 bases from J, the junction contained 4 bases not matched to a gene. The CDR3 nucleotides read TGTGCCAGCAGTTTAGGGTCAGGGGGTGGCTACACCTTC. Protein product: CASSLGSGGGYTF.

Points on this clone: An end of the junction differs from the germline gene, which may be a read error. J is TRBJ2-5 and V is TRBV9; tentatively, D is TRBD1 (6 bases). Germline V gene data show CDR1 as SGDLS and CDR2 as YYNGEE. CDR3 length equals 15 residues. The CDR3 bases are TGTGCCAGTAACTCCGGGACACGGGGAAGAGAGGCCCAGTACTTC. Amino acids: CASNSGTRGREAQYF.

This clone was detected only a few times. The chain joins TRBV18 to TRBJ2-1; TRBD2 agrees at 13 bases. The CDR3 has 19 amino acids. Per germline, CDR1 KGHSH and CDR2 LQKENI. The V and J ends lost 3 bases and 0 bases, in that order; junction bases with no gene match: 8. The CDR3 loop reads CASSPIPLAGGSSYNEQFF. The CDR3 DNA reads TGTGCCAGCTCACCCATCCCACTAGCGGGGGGGAGCTCCTACAATGAGCAGTTCTTC.

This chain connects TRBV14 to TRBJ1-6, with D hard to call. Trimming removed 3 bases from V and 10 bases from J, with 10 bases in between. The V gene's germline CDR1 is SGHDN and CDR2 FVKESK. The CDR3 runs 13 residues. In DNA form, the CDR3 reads TGTGCCAGCAGCCAGACCTCGGGGTCACCCCTCCACTTT. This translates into CASSQTSGSPLHF.

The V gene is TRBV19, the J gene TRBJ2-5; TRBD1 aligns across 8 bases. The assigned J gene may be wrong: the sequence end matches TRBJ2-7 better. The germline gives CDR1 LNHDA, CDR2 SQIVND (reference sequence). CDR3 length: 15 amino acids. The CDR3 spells CASRPTGVSGYEQYF. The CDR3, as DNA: TGTGCCAGTAGGCCGACAGGGGTTTCGGGTTACGAGCAGTACTTC.

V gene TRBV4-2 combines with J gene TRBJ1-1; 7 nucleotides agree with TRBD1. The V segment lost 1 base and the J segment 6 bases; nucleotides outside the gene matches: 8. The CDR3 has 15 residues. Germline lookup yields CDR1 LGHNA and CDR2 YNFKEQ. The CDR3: CASSQVVRGSAEAFF. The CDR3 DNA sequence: TGTGCCAGCAGCCAAGTGGTCAGGGGGTCGGCTGAAGCTTTCTTT.

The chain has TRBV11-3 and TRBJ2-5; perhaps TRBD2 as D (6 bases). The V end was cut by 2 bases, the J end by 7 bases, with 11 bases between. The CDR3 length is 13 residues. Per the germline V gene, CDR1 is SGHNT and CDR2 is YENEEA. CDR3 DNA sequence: TGTGCCAGCAGCTTACAGGCCGGGGGGACCCAGTACTTC. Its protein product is CASSLQAGGTQYF.

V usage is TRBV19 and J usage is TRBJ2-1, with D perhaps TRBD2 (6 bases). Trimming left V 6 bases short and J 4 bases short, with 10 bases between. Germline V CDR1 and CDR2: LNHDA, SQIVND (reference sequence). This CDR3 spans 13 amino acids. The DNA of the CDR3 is TGTGCCAGTAGGGAGGGTGGTTACAATGAGCAGTTCTTC. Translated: CASREGGYNEQFF.

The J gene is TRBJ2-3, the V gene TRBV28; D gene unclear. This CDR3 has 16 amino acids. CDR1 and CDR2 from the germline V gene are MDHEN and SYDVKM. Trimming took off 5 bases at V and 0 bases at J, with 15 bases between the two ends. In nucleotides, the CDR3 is TGTGCCAGCAGTGCTTCCCTACACAGTAGCACAGATACGCAGTATTTT. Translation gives CASSASLHSSTDTQYF.

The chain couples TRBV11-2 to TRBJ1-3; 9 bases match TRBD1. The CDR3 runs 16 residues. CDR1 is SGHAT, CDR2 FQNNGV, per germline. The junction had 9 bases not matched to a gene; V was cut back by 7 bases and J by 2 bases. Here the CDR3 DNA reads TGTGCCAGCACCGGGAAGACAGGGGGTACTGGAAACACCATATATTTT. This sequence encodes CASTGKTGGTGNTIYF.

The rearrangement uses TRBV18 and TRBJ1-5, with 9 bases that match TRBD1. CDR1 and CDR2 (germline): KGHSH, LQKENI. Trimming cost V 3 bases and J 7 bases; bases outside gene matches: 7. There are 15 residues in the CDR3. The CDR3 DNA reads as TGTGCCAGCTCACCCGGGACAGGGAAACAACAGCCCCAGCATTTT. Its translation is CASSPGTGKQQPQHF. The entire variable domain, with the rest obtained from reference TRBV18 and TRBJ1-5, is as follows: NAGVMQNPRHLVRRRGQEARLRCSPMKGHSHVYWYRQLPEEGLKFMVYLQKENIIDESGMPKERFSAEFPKEGPSILRIQQVVRGDSAAYFCASSPGTGKQQPQHFGDGTRLSIL.

DNA of the CDR3: TGTGCCAGCAGCGTACGGACTGGACGAGGCTACACCTTC. Amino acid sequence: CASSVRTGRGYTF. V gene TRBV9 combines with J gene TRBJ1-2, with D uncertain. This CDR3 contains 13 residues. The germline V and J ends were trimmed by 1 base and 8 bases, with 12 bases remaining between them. Germline V CDR1 and CDR2: SGDLS, YYNGEE.

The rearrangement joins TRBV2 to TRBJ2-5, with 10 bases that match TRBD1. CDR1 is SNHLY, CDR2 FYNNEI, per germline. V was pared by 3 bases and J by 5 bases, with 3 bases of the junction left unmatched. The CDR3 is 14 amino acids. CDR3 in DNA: TGTGCCAGCAGTGAGACAGGGGGCCGGGAGACCCAGTACTTC. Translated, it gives CASSETGGRETQYF.

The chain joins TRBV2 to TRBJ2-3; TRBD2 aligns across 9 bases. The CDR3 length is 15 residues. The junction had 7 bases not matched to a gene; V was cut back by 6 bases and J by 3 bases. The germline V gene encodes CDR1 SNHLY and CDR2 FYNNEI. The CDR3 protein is CASSPGAGGTDTQYF. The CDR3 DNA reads TGTGCCAGCAGCCCGGGAGCGGGAGGAACAGATACGCAGTATTTT.

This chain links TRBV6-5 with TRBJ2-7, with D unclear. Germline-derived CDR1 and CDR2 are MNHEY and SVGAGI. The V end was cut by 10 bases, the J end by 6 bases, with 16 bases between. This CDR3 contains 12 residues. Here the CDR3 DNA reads TGTGCCACCGCCAAGAGCGCCGGCGAGCAGTACTTC. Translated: CATAKSAGEQYF.

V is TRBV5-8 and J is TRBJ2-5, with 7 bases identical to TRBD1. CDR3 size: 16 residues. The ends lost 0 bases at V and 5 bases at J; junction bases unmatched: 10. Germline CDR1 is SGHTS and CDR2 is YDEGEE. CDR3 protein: CASSLVDRVGGETQYF. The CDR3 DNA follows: TGTGCCAGCAGCTTGGTTGACAGGGTTGGAGGCGAGACCCAGTACTTC.

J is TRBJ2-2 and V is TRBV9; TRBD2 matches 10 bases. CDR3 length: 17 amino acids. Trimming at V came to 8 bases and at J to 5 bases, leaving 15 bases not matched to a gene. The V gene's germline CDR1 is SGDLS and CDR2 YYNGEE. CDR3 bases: TGTGCCAGTTCGGTTTCCGGGACTAGCGTAAGGACCGGGGAGCTGTTTTTT. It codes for CASSVSGTSVRTGELFF. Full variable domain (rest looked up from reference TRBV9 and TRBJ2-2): DSGVTQTPKHLITATGQRVTLRCSPRSGDLSVYWYQQSLDQGLQFLIQYYNGEERAKGNILERFSAQQFPDLHSELNLSSLELGDSALYFCASSVSGTSVRTGELFFGEGSRLTVL.